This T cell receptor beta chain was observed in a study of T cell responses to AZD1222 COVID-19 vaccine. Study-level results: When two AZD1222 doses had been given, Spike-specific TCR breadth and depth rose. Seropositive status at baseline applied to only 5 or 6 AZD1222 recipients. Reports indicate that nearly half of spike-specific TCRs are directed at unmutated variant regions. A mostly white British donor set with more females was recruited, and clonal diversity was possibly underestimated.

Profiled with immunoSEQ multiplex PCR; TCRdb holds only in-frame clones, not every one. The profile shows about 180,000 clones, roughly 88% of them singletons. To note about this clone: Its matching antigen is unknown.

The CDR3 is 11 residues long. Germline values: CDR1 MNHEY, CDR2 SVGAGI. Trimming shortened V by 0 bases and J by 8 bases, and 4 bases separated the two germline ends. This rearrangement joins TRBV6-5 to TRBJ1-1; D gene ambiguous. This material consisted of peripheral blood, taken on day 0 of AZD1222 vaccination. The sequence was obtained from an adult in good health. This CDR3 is CASSYSLEAFF. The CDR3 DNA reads TGTGCCAGCAGTTACTCCCTGGAAGCTTTCTTT.